Sequencing of this T cell receptor (beta chain) was carried out in a study of T cell responses to AZD1222 COVID-19 vaccine. In the case of this clone: Its antigen is unidentified.

Profiled with immunoSEQ multiplex PCR; TCRdb holds only in-frame clones, not every one. The table has more than 150,000 clones, roughly nine tenths seen once; the top ten hold roughly 3.5%. The length of the CDR3 is 15 residues. The V gene end was trimmed by 0 bases and the J gene end by 6 bases; junction bases not matched to a gene: 9. The germline CDR1 and CDR2 sequences are SGHRS and YFSETQ. Study-wide results and limits: A mostly white British donor set with more females was recruited, and clonal diversity was possibly underestimated.

The sample consisted of peripheral blood, taken 28 days after the second AZD1222 dose. This TCR was recovered from an adult who received the AZD1222 COVID-19 vaccine. The V and J genes are TRBV5-1 and TRBJ2-7, with 7 bases matching TRBD2. The CDR3 spells CASSLEGGSRAEQYF. The CDR3 DNA reads TGCGCCAGCAGCTTGGAGGGCGGGAGTAGGGCCGAGCAGTACTTC.